The entry below gives a single T cell receptor (beta chain) sequence along with its context. Its antigen is not known. The authors' processing: Filtering differed since immunoSEQ provided only junctions, with no quality scores. Assay: immunoSEQ multiplex PCR; the TCRdb copy retains only in-frame clones and omits some. Clone size and V and J calls were adopted from that table, with D and trimming inferred from the DNA. This sample has approximately 480,000 clones, with 75% to 80% found just once. This sample stems from a study of shared clonotypes between healthy human individuals. Notes on the study in general: Having only a few donors restricted how much genetic and exposure-history diversity was captured. Blood alone was sampled, and tissue repertoires likely differ.

Tens of millions of PBMCs went into genomic DNA for unsorted samples. CDR3 length equals 15 residues. CDR1 and CDR2 from the germline V gene are SGHDN and FVKESK. The V end lost 1 base, the J end lost 0 bases, and 7 bases lay between the germline ends. This sequence originates from a woman aged 40 to 50 in good health. Some clones in this sample may be carry-over from other donors' samples. The chain combines TRBV14 with TRBJ1-3; possibly TRBD1 for D (6 bases). Sequencing input: PBMCs. The CDR3 loop is CASSQAGVSGNTIYF. The CDR3 DNA reads TGTGCCAGCAGCCAAGCAGGGGTCTCTGGAAACACCATATATTTT.